The 14 T cell receptor beta chains given below trace back to one sample, sequenced in a study of blood T cell repertoires in COVID-19. Profiled with immunoSEQ multiplex PCR; TCRdb holds only in-frame clones, not every one. The table has approximately 250,000 clones, 70% to 90% seen once. Source material: peripheral blood. These receptors came from a man aged 60 to 69 who had recovered from COVID-19.

This sequence joins TRBV10-2 and TRBJ2-2; D is possibly TRBD1 (6 bases). CDR3 length: 15 residues. Germline loops: CDR1 WSHSY, CDR2 SAAADI. Trimming removed 4 bases from V and 4 bases from J, with 13 bases in between. The CDR3 loop is CASSGLGGGTGELFF. CDR3 DNA: TGCGCCAGCAGTGGTTTAGGGGGTGGCACCGGGGAGCTGTTTTTT.

Here the CDR3 reads CASSPGLLYEQYF. Written as DNA, the CDR3 is TGTGCCAGCAGTCCGGGACTACTCTACGAGCAGTACTTC. The chain uses TRBV12-3 or TRBV12-4 and TRBJ2-7, with 7 positions matching TRBD2. Losses at the gene ends were 5 bases for V and 3 bases for J; bases not matched to a gene: 4. This CDR3 has 13 residues.

The chain recombines TRBV21-1 with TRBJ2-3; TRBD2, the D gene given by the table, was not confirmed from the DNA. TRBV21-1 is reported as a pseudogene. The CDR3 totals 17 residues. The CDR3 sequence: CASSKGSRGRAEDTQYF. As DNA, the CDR3 is TGTGCCAGCAGCAAAGGGTCGAGAGGGAGGGCCGAAGATACGCAGTATTTT.

The rearrangement links TRBV11-1 to TRBJ2-7, with D unclear. Germline CDR1 SGHAT, CDR2 FQDESV (reference sequence). The CDR3 consists of 15 residues. V dropped 5 bases and J dropped 2 bases, with 16 bases sitting between them. CDR3: CASSPDLSPTYEQYF. The CDR3 region has the DNA TGTGCCAGCAGCCCCGATCTGAGCCCGACCTACGAGCAGTACTTC.

V gene TRBV6-5 combines with J gene TRBJ1-1; 10 bases fit TRBD1. The germline CDR1 and CDR2 sequences are MNHEY and SVGAGI. This CDR3 has 14 amino acids. Germline trimming cut 8 bases from V and 5 bases from J; bases unmatched to any gene: 8. CDR3 sequence (DNA): TGTGCCAGCGGAGACAGGGGGCGAAGGACTGAAGCTTTCTTT. Encoded protein: CASGDRGRRTEAFF.

DNA for the CDR3: TGTGCCAGCAGTGGACAATACAGGGGCACTGAAGCTTTCTTT. This sequence encodes CASSGQYRGTEAFF. The chain carries TRBV28 and TRBJ1-1, with 7 bases that match TRBD1. The CDR3 covers 14 residues. In germline, CDR1 is MDHEN, CDR2 SYDVKM. V shed 5 bases and J 4 bases; nucleotides not matched to a gene: 7.

The V call is TRBV29-1, the J call TRBJ2-7, with D possibly being TRBD1 (5 bases). The V gene's germline CDR1 is SQVTM and CDR2 ANQGSEA. V lost 6 bases and J 6 bases, leaving 15 bases between the germline ends. The CDR3 runs 12 residues. CDR3 bases: TGCAGCGTCCAATGGGCTAGGGGCGAGCAGTACTTC. Amino acids: CSVQWARGEQYF.

The V and J genes are TRBV24-1 and TRBJ2-7, with TRBD1 matching over 7 bases. This CDR3 spans 13 amino acids. Per germline, CDR1 KGHDR and CDR2 SFDVKD. V trimming: 4 bases; J trimming: 3 bases; junction bases outside the gene matches: 2. CDR3 DNA: TGTGCCACCAGTGACTACAGGGGCTACGAGCAGTACTTC. Translated: CATSDYRGYEQYF.

The V call is TRBV9, the J call TRBJ1-3; D possibly corresponds to TRBD1 (5 bases). In germline, CDR1 is SGDLS, CDR2 YYNGEE. The CDR3 spans 17 residues. V dropped 0 bases and J dropped 0 bases, with 13 bases sitting between them. CDR3 DNA: TGTGCCAGCAGCGTAGGAGGCAGGGCCTTCTCTGGAAACACCATATATTTT. Its translation: CASSVGGRAFSGNTIYF.

The chain carries TRBV5-1 and TRBJ1-1, with D unclear. The length of the CDR3 is 14 residues. CDR1 is SGHRS, CDR2 YFSETQ, per germline. V was shortened by 4 bases and J by 1 base, with 11 bases between the two germline ends. The CDR3 here is CASSEAGPNTEAFF. The CDR3 DNA reads TGCGCCAGCAGCGAAGCAGGCCCGAACACTGAAGCTTTCTTT.

The V gene is TRBV6-5, the J gene TRBJ1-3, with 7 bases matching TRBD1. The CDR3 totals 14 residues. Germline CDR1 MNHEY, CDR2 SVGAGI. V lost 8 bases and J lost 2; bases outside the gene matches: 6. This CDR3 reads CASWRGQAGNTIYF. The CDR3 DNA sequence: TGTGCCAGCTGGAGGGGGCAGGCTGGAAACACCATATATTTT.

The rearrangement links TRBV5-1 to TRBJ2-1; 12 positions agree with TRBD1. V was pared by 3 bases and J by 6 bases, with 7 bases of the junction left unmatched. Germline V gives CDR1 SGHRS, CDR2 YFSETQ. CDR3 length equals 16 residues. CDR3 region: CASSSNPGQGANEQFF. CDR3 bases: TGCGCCAGCAGCTCAAACCCGGGACAGGGGGCCAATGAGCAGTTCTTC.

J is TRBJ2-3 and V is TRBV5-1; 7 nucleotides line up with TRBD2. Germline CDR1 SGHRS, CDR2 YFSETQ. This CDR3 comprises 11 residues. V gave up 3 bases and J gave up 9 bases; unmatched junction bases: 1. The CDR3 loop is CASSSGGTQYF. The CDR3, as DNA: TGCGCCAGCAGCTCCGGGGGGACGCAGTATTTT.

The chain carries TRBV28 and TRBJ1-5; 8 bases line up with TRBD1. Germline lookup yields CDR1 MDHEN and CDR2 SYDVKM. V was pared by 10 bases and J by 7 bases, with 12 bases of the junction left unmatched. CDR3 length: 14 amino acids. The CDR3 sequence: CATKQGASHQPQHF. Here the CDR3 DNA reads TGTGCCACCAAGCAGGGGGCGAGTCACCAGCCCCAGCATTTT.